This is a list of T cell receptor beta chains from one sample in a study of OX40 agonist ivuxolimab in advanced cancers. The method was immunoSEQ multiplex PCR; TCRdb's version includes in-frame clones alone and lacks a portion of them. The sample has 25,000 to 35,000 clones, 85% to 95% seen once; the top ten hold about a quarter. Sample: CD4+ or CD8+ T cells sorted from blood, taken in a trial of the OX40 agonist ivuxolimab. The receptor set was obtained from an adult with an advanced solid tumor such as melanoma, head and neck, liver or kidney cancer. CDR3s include the opening cysteine and the closing phenylalanine or tryptophan. A D gene is named only where the DNA matches it firmly. Expanded clones get a size class; other rows say once, few or many, or leave the size out.

TRBV6-5,few,TRBJ1-1,-,TGTGCCAGCAGTTACTCACTGAACACTGAAGCTTTCTTT,CASSYSLNTEAFF
TRBV28,-,TRBJ1-1,TRBD1,TGTGCCGGAGGGGGCCCAGGGAACACTGAAGCTTTCTTT,CAGGGPGNTEAFF
TRBV2,once,TRBJ2-3,-,TGTGCCAGCTCCGGGCTAGCGATTAGCACAGATACGCAGTATTTT,CASSGLAISTDTQYF
TRBV4-3,-,TRBJ2-5,-,TGCGCCAGCAGCCAAGATCGGACGAACCAAGAGACCCAGTACTTC,CASSQDRTNQETQYF
TRBV12-5,-,TRBJ1-4,-,TGTGCTAGTGCTTTCGACATTAATGAAAAACTGTTTTTT,CASAFDINEKLFF
TRBV7-2,-,TRBJ1-1,-,TGTGCCAGCAGCTGGCCGGGCACGAACACTGAAGCTTTCTTT,CASSWPGTNTEAFF
TRBV6-5,-,TRBJ2-1,-,TGTGCCAGCACTTTGTTGGGCGGCCAACAGTTCTTC,CASTLLGGQQFF
TRBV28,-,TRBJ2-2,TRBD1,TGTGCCATTTCCGGGACAGGGAGTCCCGGGGAGCTGTTTTTT,CAISGTGSPGELFF
TRBV18,-,TRBJ1-1,-,TGTGCCAGCTCACCTACCGTCCTGAACACTGAAGCTTTCTTT,CASSPTVLNTEAFF
TRBV7-9,-,TRBJ2-4,-,TGTGCCAGCAGCTTAGTTAGGAGCAACTTTCAGTACTTC,CASSLVRSNFQYF
TRBV28,-,TRBJ1-5,-,TGTGCCAGCAGACCGACTGGGAGCAATCAGCCCCAGCATTTT,CASRPTGSNQPQHF
TRBV28,-,TRBJ1-5,-,TGTGCCAGCAGCCCGGCGCAGGTGATTAGCAATCAGCCCCAGCATTTT,CASSPAQVISNQPQHF
TRBV2,-,TRBJ1-2,TRBD1,TGTGCCAGCAGCCCGGGACAGGGGAACTATGGCTACACCTTC,CASSPGQGNYGYTF
TRBV7-2,-,TRBJ2-1,TRBD2,TGTGCCAGCAGCACCCCGGCGGGGGGGCAGGGCAATGAGCAGTTCTTC,CASSTPAGGQGNEQFF
TRBV7-6,-,TRBJ2-7,TRBD2,TGTGCCAGCAGCTTAGCTGGGACTAGCGGGGGCGAGCAGTACTTC,CASSLAGTSGGEQYF
TRBV19,-,TRBJ1-1,TRBD1,TGTGCCTCCCGGACAGGGAACACTGAAGCTTTCTTT,CASRTGNTEAFF
TRBV7-9,-,TRBJ2-1,-,TGTGCCAGCAGCTTAGTAAGCGGCTGGGGGGATGAGCAGTTCTTC,CASSLVSGWGDEQFF
TRBV10-3,once,TRBJ2-7,-,TGTGCCATCAGTGGCCGGACTGGAGACGAGCAGTACTTC,CAISGRTGDEQYF
TRBV28,-,TRBJ2-7,TRBD1,TGTGCCAGCAGCCCCCCCGCCGGGACAGGAACCTACGAGCAGTACTTC,CASSPPAGTGTYEQYF
TRBV14,-,TRBJ2-1,-,TGTGCCAGCAGCCACCTAGAGTACTATGAGCAGTTCTTC,CASSHLEYYEQFF
TRBV11-2,-,TRBJ2-7,TRBD1,TGTGCCAGCAGCTGGGGACAGGGGTACGAGCAGTACTTC,CASSWGQGYEQYF
TRBV5-5,-,TRBJ2-7,-,TGTGCCAGCAGCGAGTACTACGAGCAGTACTTC,CASSEYYEQYF
TRBV5-1,-,TRBJ2-7,TRBD2,TGCGCCAGCAGCTTAGGACTAGCGGGGGGCTACGAGCAGTACTTC,CASSLGLAGGYEQYF
TRBV7-9,-,TRBJ1-1,TRBD1,TGTGCCAGCAGCCCAAGAACAGGGGGCTCGACTGAAGCTTTCTTT,CASSPRTGGSTEAFF
TRBV27,-,TRBJ1-5,-,TGTGCCAGCAGTTTTACAGGCTACAATCAGCCCCAGCATTTT,CASSFTGYNQPQHF
TRBV4-1,-,TRBJ1-2,-,TGCGCCAGCAGCCAAGACGAGAGGGAATTCTATGGCTACACCTTC,CASSQDEREFYGYTF
TRBV28,-,TRBJ2-3,TRBD1,TGTGCCAGCAGTTTTGACAGGGGAGGTGAAGGTACGCAGTATTTT,CASSFDRGGEGTQYF
TRBV6-1,-,TRBJ2-1,-,TGTGCCAGCAGTGAAGTCGTACAGGGGACTTACAATGAGCAGTTCTTC,CASSEVVQGTYNEQFF
TRBV28,-,TRBJ1-6,TRBD1,TGTGCCAGCAGTTTAGGGACAGGGGGGAACTCACCCCTCCACTTT,CASSLGTGGNSPLHF
TRBV9,few,TRBJ2-2,-,TGTGCCAGCAGCGTAATAAACACCGGGGAGCTGTTTTTT,CASSVINTGELFF
TRBV15,-,TRBJ2-7,-,TGTGCCACCAGCAGAGTTGCCGGGGGAGCCTACGAGCAGTACTTC,CATSRVAGGAYEQYF
TRBV7-9,-,TRBJ2-7,-,TGTGCCAGCAGCTTAGTACAGGGCCACGAGCAGTACTTC,CASSLVQGHEQYF
TRBV6-5,once,TRBJ2-2,-,TGTGCCAGCAGTTGGACCAGGGGTACCGGGGAGCTGTTTTTT,CASSWTRGTGELFF
TRBV19,-,TRBJ2-1,TRBD2,TGTGCCAGTAGTCACCTTGGCGGGGGAAATGAGCAGTTCTTC,CASSHLGGGNEQFF
TRBV19,-,TRBJ1-1,TRBD1,TGTGCCAGTAGGCTAACAGGGGAGGCTGAAGCTTTCTTT,CASRLTGEAEAFF
TRBV19,once,TRBJ1-5,-,TGTGCCTCCCGGTTAATCCATAGCAATCAGCCCCAGCATTTT,CASRLIHSNQPQHF
TRBV28,-,TRBJ1-4,-,TGTGCCAGCAGTTTAATGCTGGGGGGGAGGGAAAAACTGTTTTTT,CASSLMLGGREKLFF
TRBV12-5,-,TRBJ1-5,-,TGTGCTAGTGGTTTATCTAGCAATCAGCCCCAGCATTTT,CASGLSSNQPQHF
TRBV19,-,TRBJ2-7,TRBD1,TGTGCCAGTAGTCCGGGACAGTTACCCTACGAGCAGTACTTC,CASSPGQLPYEQYF
TRBV27,-,TRBJ2-3,TRBD2,TGTGCCAGCAGTTTCAGACTAGCGATGGAAGTAGATACGCAGTATTTT,CASSFRLAMEVDTQYF
TRBV28,-,TRBJ2-7,-,TGTGCCAGCAGTCACAGGGCCACCCAATACGAGCAGTACTTC,CASSHRATQYEQYF
TRBV13,-,TRBJ2-7,-,TGTGCCAGCAGCTTAGGGTCAGGGAACGGCGAGCAGTACTTC,CASSLGSGNGEQYF